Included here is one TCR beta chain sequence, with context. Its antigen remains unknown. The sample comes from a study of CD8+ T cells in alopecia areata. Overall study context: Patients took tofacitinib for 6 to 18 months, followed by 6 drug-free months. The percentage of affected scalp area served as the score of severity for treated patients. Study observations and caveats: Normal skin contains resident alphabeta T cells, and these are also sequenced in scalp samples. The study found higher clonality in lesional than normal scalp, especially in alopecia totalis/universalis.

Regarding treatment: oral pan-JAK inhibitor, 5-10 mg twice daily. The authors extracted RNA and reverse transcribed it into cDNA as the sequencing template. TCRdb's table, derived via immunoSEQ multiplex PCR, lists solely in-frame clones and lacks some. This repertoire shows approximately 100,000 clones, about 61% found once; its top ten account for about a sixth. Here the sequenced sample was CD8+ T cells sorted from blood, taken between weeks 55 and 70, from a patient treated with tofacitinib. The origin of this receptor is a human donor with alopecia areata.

The CDR3 DNA reads TGCGCCAGCAGCCAGCAGGACGGTAACACTGAAGCTTTCTTT. Its translation: CASSQQDGNTEAFF. The chain carries TRBV4-1 and TRBJ1-1; no definite D call. The CDR3 length is 14 residues. CDR1 MGHRA and CDR2 YSYEKL come from the germline V gene. The germline V and J ends were trimmed by 3 bases and 2 bases, with 10 bases remaining between them.